The 29 T cell receptor beta chains reported below all come from one sample, sequenced in a study of cytomegalovirus exposure and HLA in healthy donors. A multiplex PCR was run with 60 Vbeta primers and 13 Jbeta primers. Clones were read by immunoSEQ multiplex PCR, and TCRdb kept only the in-frame ones, dropping some. The data show about 190,000 clones, 65% to 80% seen once. Sequencing was carried out using PBMCs. Every receptor here comes from a man younger than 45 in good health and CMV-seropositive.

The rearrangement links TRBV5-8 to TRBJ2-2; 16 bases fit TRBD2. This CDR3 region has 18 residues. The V and J ends lost 4 bases and 1 base, in that order; junction bases with no gene match: 4. Germline V lookup: CDR1 SGHTS, CDR2 YDEGEE. CDR3 residues: CASSEGLAGGMNTGELFF. CDR3 DNA: TGTGCCAGCAGCGAGGGACTAGCGGGGGGGATGAACACCGGGGAGCTGTTTTTT.

V gene TRBV25-1 combines with J gene TRBJ1-5; 9 bases align to TRBD1. The germline V gene encodes CDR1 MGHDK and CDR2 SYGVNS. J gave up 0 bases and V 2 bases, and 8 bases lay outside the gene matches. There are 18 residues in the CDR3. Here the CDR3 DNA reads TGTGCCAGCAGTGAAGACAGGGGGAGCCCCTATAGCAATCAGCCCCAGCATTTT. Residues: CASSEDRGSPYSNQPQHF.

This clone showed up just a few times. J is TRBJ2-1 and V is TRBV7-9; 8 bases are a match to TRBD1. This CDR3 has 17 amino acids. The J segment lost 8 bases and the V segment lost 1 base, leaving 13 bases of the junction unmatched. From germline, CDR1 is SEHNR and CDR2 FQNEAQ (reference sequence). The DNA of the CDR3 is TGTGCCAGCAGCTTAGGTCCCAGGGGGCGGGGTGTCCATGAGCAGTTCTTC. Protein sequence: CASSLGPRGRGVHEQFF.

The rearrangement uses TRBV27 and TRBJ2-7; D is perhaps TRBD2 (7 bases). Germline CDR1 MNHEY, CDR2 SMNVEV (reference sequence). V lost 3 bases to trimming and J lost 6 bases, with 15 bases between them. The CDR3 runs 14 residues. CDR3 sequence (DNA): TGTGCCAGCAGTTTGGGGGGGGCCATGGGCGAGCAGTACTTC. This codes for CASSLGGAMGEQYF.

The chain is built from TRBV7-9 and TRBJ1-2; D perhaps matches TRBD1 (6 bases). The CDR3 loop spans 16 amino acids. V was pared by 5 bases and J by 1 base, with 17 bases between. Germline V gene sequence: CDR1 SEHNR, CDR2 FQNEAQ (reference sequence). The CDR3 spells CASSDNRGGLNYGYTF. In DNA form, the CDR3 reads TGTGCCAGCAGCGACAATAGGGGGGGGCTTAACTATGGCTACACCTTC. Using reference TRBV7-9 and TRBJ1-2 for the parts outside the CDR3, the full variable domain is DTGVSQNPRHKITKRGQNVTFRCDPISEHNRLYWYRQTLGQGPEFLTYFQNEAQLEKSRLLSDRFSAERPKGSFSTLEIQRTEQGDSAMYLCASSDNRGGLNYGYTFGSGTRLTVV.

This clone was picked up one time. The rearrangement uses TRBV27 and TRBJ2-7; 8 positions agree with TRBD1. J lost 4 bases, V lost 6 bases, and 5 bases had no gene match. This CDR3 comprises 13 residues. Germline CDR1 reads MNHEY; CDR2 reads SMNVEV (reference sequence). In nucleotides, the CDR3 is TGTGCCAGCAGAGGGCAGGGGGCTTACGAGCAGTACTTC. This codes for CASRGQGAYEQYF.

This clone has only a few counts. The chain carries TRBV6-5 and TRBJ2-3; 8 bases agree with TRBD2. Germline V CDR1 and CDR2: MNHEY, SVGAGI. V dropped 5 bases and J dropped 2; count of bases not matched to a gene: 6. The CDR3 runs to 15 residues. As DNA, the CDR3 is TGTGCCAGCAGTCCGGGGGGGTCCCCCACAGATACGCAGTATTTT. Protein product: CASSPGGSPTDTQYF.

The chain links TRBV2 to TRBJ2-3; 13 bases fit TRBD2. V shed 3 bases, J shed 1 base, and the junction held 16 bases outside the gene matches. CDR3 length: 21 amino acids. Germline CDR1 reads SNHLY; CDR2 reads FYNNEI. CDR3 sequence reads: CASSDSRLAGGKHGGTDTQYF. The CDR3 DNA follows: TGTGCCAGCAGTGATTCTAGACTAGCGGGGGGTAAACACGGGGGCACAGATACGCAGTATTTT.

The V gene is TRBV5-1, the J gene TRBJ2-1, with 8 nucleotides matching TRBD1. This CDR3 is 15 amino acids long. J gave up 4 bases and V 1 base, and 4 bases lay outside the gene matches. Germline V CDR1 and CDR2: SGHRS, YFSETQ. In DNA form, the CDR3 reads TGCGCCAGCAGCTTGTCCGGGGACAGGTACAATGAGCAGTTCTTC. Its protein product is CASSLSGDRYNEQFF. Based on the CDR3 plus reference TRBV5-1 and TRBJ2-1, the full variable domain is KAGVTQTPRYLIKTRGQQVTLSCSPISGHRSVSWYQQTPGQGLQFLFEYFSETQRNKGNFPGRFSGRQFSNSRSEMNVSTLELGDSALYLCASSLSGDRYNEQFFGPGTRLTVL.

As for this clone: The junction does not match germline at one end; this may be a read error. Additional DNA sequences in this sample encode the identical CDR3. V and J are TRBV27 and TRBJ2-7; 10 positions match TRBD1. This CDR3 has 14 amino acids. Germline lookup yields CDR1 MNHEY and CDR2 SMNVEV (reference sequence). The CDR3 coding sequence is TGTGCCAGCAGTCCCGGACAGGGGGGGTACGAACAGTACTTC. Translated, it gives CASSPGQGGYEQYF.

This clone has only a few counts. The chain recombines TRBV2 with TRBJ2-3; D is perhaps TRBD1 (8 bases). The CDR3 is 13 residues long. Germline CDR1 and CDR2: SNHLY and FYNNEI. V gave up 6 bases and J gave up 5 bases, with 12 bases separating them. The CDR3 loop reads CASRQGEGDTQYF. The CDR3, as DNA: TGTGCCAGCAGACAGGGGGAGGGAGATACGCAGTATTTT.

This sequence joins TRBV2 and TRBJ2-2; 8 nucleotides match TRBD1. V shed 5 bases, J shed 0 bases, and the junction held 2 bases outside the gene matches. Germline V gene lookup returns CDR1 SNHLY and CDR2 FYNNEI. CDR3 length: 15 amino acids. This CDR3 reads CASSRQGPNTGELFF. CDR3 sequence (DNA): TGTGCCAGCAGTCGACAGGGGCCGAACACCGGGGAGCTGTTTTTT.

This clone has only a few counts. The chain uses TRBV11-3 and TRBJ2-5; D is perhaps TRBD2 (5 bases). With the DNA end fitting TRBJ2-7 better, the J assignment may be wrong. Germline V CDR1 and CDR2: SGHNT, YENEEA. The CDR3 has 15 residues. The CDR3 sequence: CASSLESRGLDEQYF. In DNA, the CDR3 is TGTGCCAGCAGCTTGGAAAGCAGAGGGTTGGACGAGCAGTACTTC.

The rearrangement uses TRBV7-8 and TRBJ2-3; D is perhaps TRBD2 (7 bases). Trimming pared 8 bases from V and 4 bases from J, leaving 19 bases between. The CDR3 has 15 amino acids. Germline CDR1 and CDR2: SGHVS and FQNEAQ. The CDR3 coding sequence is TGTGCCAGCCTGTTGATGGGAGGGGGAGCAGATACGCAGTATTTT. This encodes CASLLMGGGADTQYF.

This chain links TRBV10-1 with TRBJ2-1; D may match TRBD1 or TRBD2 (11 bases each). CDR1 and CDR2 from the germline V gene are WNHNN and SYGVQD (reference sequence). CDR3 length: 22 residues. V was clipped by 10 bases and J by 1 base, with 38 bases between them. The CDR3 reads CAIGPGTGGTSGSALSYNEQFF. The CDR3 nucleotides read TGCGCCATAGGCCCCGGGACAGGGGGAACTAGCGGGAGTGCCCTGTCCTACAATGAGCAGTTCTTC.

The chain links TRBV28 to TRBJ2-1; tentative D call: TRBD2 (5 bases). The CDR3 length is 14 residues. V was cut by 2 bases and J by 6 bases, with 11 bases left in between. Germline-derived CDR1 and CDR2 are MDHEN and SYDVKM. The CDR3 sequence: CASSLVTSSNEQFF. The CDR3 DNA is TGTGCCAGCAGTTTAGTAACTAGTAGCAATGAGCAGTTCTTC.

The chain joins TRBV18 to TRBJ2-7; 8 bases line up with TRBD1. Germline CDR1 is KGHSH and CDR2 is LQKENI. This CDR3 has 15 amino acids. V trimming: 3 bases; J trimming: 3 bases; junction bases outside the gene matches: 7. The CDR3 sequence: CASSPPGQVNYEQYF. CDR3 in DNA: TGTGCCAGCTCACCGCCGGGACAGGTTAACTACGAGCAGTACTTC.

This clone came up a few times. The V call is TRBV14, the J call TRBJ1-1, with D perhaps matching TRBD1 (5 bases). Germline V gene data show CDR1 as SGHDN and CDR2 as FVKESK. Between the trimmed V and J ends, which lost 1 base and 11 bases, there was a span of 11 bases. This CDR3 comprises 12 residues. In nucleotides, the CDR3 is TGTGCCAGCAGCCAAGGGGCAGGGTTGGCTTTCTTT. Translating it yields CASSQGAGLAFF.

This clone was detected once. V gene TRBV9 combines with J gene TRBJ2-1; possibly TRBD2 for D (6 bases). The CDR3 has 14 amino acids. The germline V and J ends were trimmed by 0 bases and 6 bases, with 10 bases remaining between them. CDR1 is SGDLS and CDR2 is YYNGEE in the germline V gene. CDR3 in amino acids: CASSVGLGSNEQFF. For the CDR3, the DNA is TGTGCCAGCAGCGTAGGACTAGGCTCCAATGAGCAGTTCTTC.

This chain uses TRBV7-9 with TRBJ1-1; D is possibly TRBD1 (5 bases). V lost 5 bases to trimming and J lost 3 bases, with 19 bases between them. The CDR3 is 16 residues long. Germline V gives CDR1 SEHNR, CDR2 FQNEAQ (reference sequence). This CDR3 is CASSPHGRGGDTEAFF. DNA for the CDR3: TGTGCCAGCAGCCCACATGGGCGGGGGGGAGACACTGAAGCTTTCTTT.

This clone came up a few times. This chain links TRBV7-2 with TRBJ1-5; 11 bases agree with TRBD1. The CDR3 covers 15 residues. The germline V gene has CDR1 SGHTA and CDR2 FQGNSA. With 5 bases clipped from V and 7 bases from J, the junction kept 7 bases outside the gene matches. The CDR3 sequence: CASSTTGQGGQPQHF. As DNA, the CDR3 is TGTGCCAGCAGCACTACGGGACAGGGGGGGCAGCCCCAGCATTTT.

The chain joins TRBV4-2 to TRBJ2-5; 7 bases match TRBD2. The V segment lost 0 bases and the J segment 5 bases; nucleotides outside the gene matches: 6. This CDR3 is built from 15 residues. Germline lookup yields CDR1 LGHNA and CDR2 YNFKEQ. The CDR3 bases are TGTGCCAGCAGCCAAGATCGGACTAGTTGGGAGACCCAGTACTTC. This gives the protein CASSQDRTSWETQYF.

The chain carries TRBV7-2 and TRBJ2-7; 9 bases agree with TRBD1. Germline CDR1 and CDR2: SGHTA and FQGNSA. This CDR3 is 14 amino acids long. V was pared by 5 bases and J by 7 bases, with 9 bases of the junction left unmatched. This CDR3 reads CASSLLQGAGEQYF. DNA for the CDR3: TGTGCCAGCAGCCTCCTACAGGGGGCCGGTGAGCAGTACTTC.

This clone was seen more than once but under ten times. The chain combines TRBV6-1 with TRBJ1-5, with D possibly being TRBD1 (6 bases). The length of the CDR3 is 17 residues. Trimming pared 1 base from V and 0 bases from J, leaving 13 bases between. The germline CDR1 and CDR2 sequences are MNHNS and SASEGT. The CDR3 sequence is CASSEGTGPYSNQPQHF. DNA for the CDR3: TGTGCCAGCAGTGAAGGAACAGGGCCTTATAGCAATCAGCCCCAGCATTTT.

The J gene is TRBJ1-2, the V gene TRBV19; 8 nucleotides match TRBD1. The CDR3 loop spans 14 amino acids. J gave up 6 bases and V 3 bases, and 6 bases lay outside the gene matches. Germline CDR1 is LNHDA and CDR2 is SQIVND (reference sequence). The CDR3 DNA follows: TGTGCCAGTAGTATGAACGACAGGGGAGATGGCTACACCTTC. It codes for CASSMNDRGDGYTF. Complete variable domain (other parts from reference TRBV19 and TRBJ1-2): DGGITQSPKYLFRKEGQNVTLSCEQNLNHDAMYWYRQDPGQGLRLIYYSQIVNDFQKGDIAEGYSVSREKKESFPLTVTSAQKNPTAFYLCASSMNDRGDGYTFGSGTRLTVV.

This chain joins TRBV5-4 and TRBJ2-1; TRBD2 agrees at 7 bases. The CDR3 length is 12 residues. Trimming cost V 5 bases and J 7 bases; bases outside gene matches: 3. The germline V gene encodes CDR1 SGHNT and CDR2 YYREEE (reference sequence). The CDR3 sequence: CASSPSGNEQFF. CDR3 bases: TGTGCCAGCAGTCCTAGCGGTAATGAGCAGTTCTTC.

CDR3 loop: CASKPDRGGNQPQHF. For the CDR3, the DNA is TGTGCCAGTAAACCGGACAGGGGAGGCAATCAGCCCCAGCATTTT. This sequence joins TRBV19 and TRBJ1-5; TRBD1 matches 9 bases. This CDR3 is 15 amino acids long. J lost 2 bases, V lost 7 bases, and 6 bases had no gene match. Germline CDR1 is LNHDA and CDR2 is SQIVND (reference sequence).

V and J are TRBV18 and TRBJ2-7; perhaps TRBD1 as D (6 bases). CDR1 is KGHSH, CDR2 LQKENI, per germline. The length of the CDR3 is 13 residues. V was clipped by 6 bases and J by 2 bases, with 11 bases between them. The CDR3 nucleotides read TGTGCCAGCTCCTACAGGGCAACCTACGAGCAGTACTTC. Its protein is CASSYRATYEQYF.

About this clone: A much more abundant neighbour one base away suggests this may be a read error. The chain couples TRBV7-3 to TRBJ2-7, with TRBD1 identical over 7 bases. Germline V CDR1 and CDR2: SGHTA, FQGTGA. V shed 4 bases, J shed 3 bases, and the junction held 3 bases outside the gene matches. The CDR3 sequence is 13 residues long. CDR3 nucleotides: TGTGCCAGCAGCTCAGCAGGGGGCTACGAGCAGTACTTC. It is translated as CASSSAGGYEQYF.